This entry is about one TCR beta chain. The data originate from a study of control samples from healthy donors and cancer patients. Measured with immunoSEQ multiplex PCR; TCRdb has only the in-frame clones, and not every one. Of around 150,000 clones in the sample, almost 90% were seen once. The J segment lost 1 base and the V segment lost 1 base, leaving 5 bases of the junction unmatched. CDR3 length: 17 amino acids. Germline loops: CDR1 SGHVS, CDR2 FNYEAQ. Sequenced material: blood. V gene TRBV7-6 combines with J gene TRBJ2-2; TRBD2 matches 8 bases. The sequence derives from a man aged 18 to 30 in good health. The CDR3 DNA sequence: TGTGCCAGCAGCTTAGAGCGGACTAGCTGGAACACCGGGGAGCTGTTTTTT. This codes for CASSLERTSWNTGELFF.